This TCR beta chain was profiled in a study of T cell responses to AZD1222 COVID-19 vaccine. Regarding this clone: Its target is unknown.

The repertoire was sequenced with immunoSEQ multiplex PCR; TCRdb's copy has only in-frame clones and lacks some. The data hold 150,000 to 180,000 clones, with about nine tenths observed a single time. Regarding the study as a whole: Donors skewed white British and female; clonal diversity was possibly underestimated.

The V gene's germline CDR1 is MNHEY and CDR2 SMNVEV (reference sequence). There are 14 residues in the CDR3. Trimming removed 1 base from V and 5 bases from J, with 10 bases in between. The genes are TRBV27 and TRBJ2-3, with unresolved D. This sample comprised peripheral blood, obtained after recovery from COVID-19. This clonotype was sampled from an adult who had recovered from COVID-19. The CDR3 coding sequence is TGTGCCAGCAGTTTATTAGACTTACAAGATACGCAGTATTTT. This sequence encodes CASSLLDLQDTQYF.